The TCR beta chain described here comes from a study of CD8 T cells in ankylosing spondylitis. The study's findings and limits: CD8+ cells made up the disease-linked clones, which were relatively rare in peripheral blood. Ankylosing spondylitis blood appeared to carry a characteristic TCR beta motif of roughly eight highly homologous variants.

A note on this clonotype: Its antigen is undetermined.

The CDR3 has 14 residues. CDR1 and CDR2 (germline): DFQATT, SNEGSKA (reference sequence). V gave up 5 bases and J gave up 9 bases, with 20 bases separating them. Generation of TCR beta libraries employed quantitative 5'-RACE incorporating molecular barcodes. Using its own MiXCR run on the 5' RACE reads, TCRdb lists one record per CDR3 protein. The sample contains about 540,000 distinct CDR3 sequences, roughly 13% of which appear only once. Sequencing input: blood, either unsorted or a sorted T cell fraction (not recorded which). The rearrangement joins TRBV20-1 to TRBJ2-1; D is undetermined. The TCR sequence derives from a male donor with ankylosing spondylitis. The DNA for the CDR3 is TGCAGTGCTTTAGGGCCTTATCCCCGGAGTGAGCAGTTCTTC. Its translation is CSALGPYPRSEQFF.